What follows describes a single T cell receptor (beta chain). The table came from immunoSEQ multiplex PCR; TCRdb's copy has only in-frame clones and leaves some out. Counted here are some 90,000 clones, more than 70% occurring once; the ten biggest clones make up roughly 0.97%. There are 19 residues in the CDR3. J lost 8 bases, V lost 5 bases, and 21 bases had no gene match. The V gene's germline CDR1 is SEHNR and CDR2 FQNEAQ (reference sequence). Described time point: pretreatment peripheral blood. This entry comes from a study of PD-L1 blockade in urothelial cancer. This chain connects TRBV7-9 to TRBJ1-4, with 9 positions matching TRBD1. The sequencing used PBMCs, collected around atezolizumab (anti-PD-L1) treatment. This receptor was identified in a woman older than 75 with urothelial cancer. CDR3: CASSDRGQGLPSGREKLFF. The CDR3 region has the DNA TGTGCCAGCAGCGATAGGGGACAGGGCCTCCCCTCCGGTCGGGAAAAACTGTTTTTT.